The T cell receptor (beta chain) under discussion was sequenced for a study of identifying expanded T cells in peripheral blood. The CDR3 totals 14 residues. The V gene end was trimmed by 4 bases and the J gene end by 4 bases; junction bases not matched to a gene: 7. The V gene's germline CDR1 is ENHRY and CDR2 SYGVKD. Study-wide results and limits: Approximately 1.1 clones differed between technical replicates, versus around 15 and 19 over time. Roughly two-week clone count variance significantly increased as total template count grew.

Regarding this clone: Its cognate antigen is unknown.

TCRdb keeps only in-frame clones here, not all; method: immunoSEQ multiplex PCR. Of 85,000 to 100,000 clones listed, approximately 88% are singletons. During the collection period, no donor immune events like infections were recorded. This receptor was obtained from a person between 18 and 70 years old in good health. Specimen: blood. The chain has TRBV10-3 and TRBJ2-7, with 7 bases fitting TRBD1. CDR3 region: CAISGGTATYEQYF. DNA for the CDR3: TGTGCCATCAGTGGAGGGACAGCCACTTACGAGCAGTACTTC.